The T cell receptor (beta chain) under discussion was sequenced for a study of T-cell reconstitution after alpha-beta-depleted transplantation in children. Study-level points and caveats: Two months or so post-transplant, alpha-beta T cells reportedly derived from several hundred expanded graft clones. T-cell numbers and diversity one year post-transplant derived largely from freshly generated T cells.

There are many counts of this clonotype. What it binds is unknown. This sample's TCRbeta library carried unique molecular identifier barcodes. TCRdb recomputed calls from the PCR reads with MiXCR, one row per CDR3 protein. The sample contains around 960,000 distinct CDR3 sequences, about 31% of which appear only once. The CDR3 has 15 residues. Germline V gene sequence: CDR1 SGHTA, CDR2 FQGTGA. Trimming removed 4 bases from V and 7 bases from J; junction bases left unmatched: 6. This sample comprised PBMCs, mostly from graft donor cells, obtained 360 days after TCRalphabeta/CD19-depleted stem cell transplant. The source is a boy in the first two years of life who had a stem cell transplant for SCID, so the T cells may come from the graft donor. The V gene is TRBV7-3, the J gene TRBJ2-1; 11 positions agree with TRBD2. The CDR3 nucleotides read TGTGCCAGCAGCTCTTTAGCGGGGGGGCAAAATGAGCAGTTCTTC. It translates to CASSSLAGGQNEQFF.